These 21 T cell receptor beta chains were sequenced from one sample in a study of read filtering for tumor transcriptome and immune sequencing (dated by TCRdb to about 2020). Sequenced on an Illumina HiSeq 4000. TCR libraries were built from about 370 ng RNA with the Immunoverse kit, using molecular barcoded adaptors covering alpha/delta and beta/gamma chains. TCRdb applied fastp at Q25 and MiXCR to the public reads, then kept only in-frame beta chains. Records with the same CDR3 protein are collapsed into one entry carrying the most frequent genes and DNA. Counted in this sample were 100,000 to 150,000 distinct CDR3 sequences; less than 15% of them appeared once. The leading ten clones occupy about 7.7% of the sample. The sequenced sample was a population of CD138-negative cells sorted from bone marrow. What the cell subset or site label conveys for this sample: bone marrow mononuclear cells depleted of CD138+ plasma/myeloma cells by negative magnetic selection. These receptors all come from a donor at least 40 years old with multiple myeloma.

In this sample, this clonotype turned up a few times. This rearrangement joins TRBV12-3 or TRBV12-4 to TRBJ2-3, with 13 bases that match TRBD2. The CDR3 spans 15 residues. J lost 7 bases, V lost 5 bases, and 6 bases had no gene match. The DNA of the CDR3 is TGTGCCAGCAGTCTCGGGACTAGCGGGGTGAATACGCAGTATTTT. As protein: CASSLGTSGVNTQYF.

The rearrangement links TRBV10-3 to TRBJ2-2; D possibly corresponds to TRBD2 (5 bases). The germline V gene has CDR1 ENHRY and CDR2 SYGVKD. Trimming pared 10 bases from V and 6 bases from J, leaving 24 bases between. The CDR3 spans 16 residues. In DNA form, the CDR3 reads TGTGCCACCGCTACTCCGGAGGAAGGCATCGCCGGGGAGCTGTTTTTT. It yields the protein CATATPEEGIAGELFF.

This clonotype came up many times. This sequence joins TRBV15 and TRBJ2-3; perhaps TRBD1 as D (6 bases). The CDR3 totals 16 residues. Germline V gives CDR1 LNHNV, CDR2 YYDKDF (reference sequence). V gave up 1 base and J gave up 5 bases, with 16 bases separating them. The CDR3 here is CATSRGTPRGLDTQYF. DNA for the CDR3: TGTGCCACCAGCAGAGGCACACCGAGGGGGTTAGATACGCAGTATTTT.

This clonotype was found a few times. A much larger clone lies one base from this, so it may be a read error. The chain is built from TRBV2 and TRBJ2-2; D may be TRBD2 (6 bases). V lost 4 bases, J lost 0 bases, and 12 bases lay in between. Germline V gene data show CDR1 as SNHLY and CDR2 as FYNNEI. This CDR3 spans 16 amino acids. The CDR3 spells CASSVTGEANTGELFF. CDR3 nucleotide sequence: TGTGCCAGCAGTGTAACGGGAGAGGCGAACACCGGGGAGCTGTTTTTT.

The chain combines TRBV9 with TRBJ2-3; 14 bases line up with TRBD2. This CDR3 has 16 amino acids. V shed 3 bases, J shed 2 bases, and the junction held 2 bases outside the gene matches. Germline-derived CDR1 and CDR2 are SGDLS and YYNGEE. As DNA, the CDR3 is TGTGCCAGCAGCGGGGGACTAGCGGGAGACACAGATACGCAGTATTTT. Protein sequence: CASSGGLAGDTDTQYF.

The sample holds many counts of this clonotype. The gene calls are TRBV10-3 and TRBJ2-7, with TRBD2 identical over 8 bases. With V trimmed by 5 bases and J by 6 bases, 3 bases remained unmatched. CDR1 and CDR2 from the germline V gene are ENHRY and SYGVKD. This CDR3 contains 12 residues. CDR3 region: CAISSREGEQYF. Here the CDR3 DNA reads TGTGCCATCAGTTCACGGGAGGGCGAGCAGTACTTC.

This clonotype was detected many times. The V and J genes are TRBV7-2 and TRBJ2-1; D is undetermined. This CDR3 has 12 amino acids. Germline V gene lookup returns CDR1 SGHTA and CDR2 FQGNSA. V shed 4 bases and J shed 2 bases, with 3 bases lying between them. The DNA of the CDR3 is TGTGCCAGCAGCTCACCCTACAATGAGCAGTTCTTC. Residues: CASSSPYNEQFF.

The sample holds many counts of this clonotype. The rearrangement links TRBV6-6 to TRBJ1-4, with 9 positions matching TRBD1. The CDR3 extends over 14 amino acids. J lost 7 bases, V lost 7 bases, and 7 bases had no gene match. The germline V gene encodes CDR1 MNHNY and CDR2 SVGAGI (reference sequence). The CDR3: CASTLGQGIEKLFF. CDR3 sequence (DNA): TGTGCCAGCACCCTAGGACAGGGGATTGAAAAACTGTTTTTT.

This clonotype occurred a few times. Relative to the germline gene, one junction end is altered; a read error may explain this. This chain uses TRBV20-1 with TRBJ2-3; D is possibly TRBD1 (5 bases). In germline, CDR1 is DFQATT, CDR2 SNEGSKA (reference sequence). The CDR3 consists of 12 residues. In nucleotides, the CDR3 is TGCAGTGCTAGCGGACCGACAGTTACGCAGTATTTT. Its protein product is CSASGPTVTQYF.

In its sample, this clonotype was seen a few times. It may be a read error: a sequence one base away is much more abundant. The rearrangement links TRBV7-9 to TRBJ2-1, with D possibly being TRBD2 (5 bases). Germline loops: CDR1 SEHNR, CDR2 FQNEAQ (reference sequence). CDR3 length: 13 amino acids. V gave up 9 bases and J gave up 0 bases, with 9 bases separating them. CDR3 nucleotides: TGTGCCAGAGGAGGAAACTCCTACAATGAGCAGTTCTTC. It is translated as CARGGNSYNEQFF.

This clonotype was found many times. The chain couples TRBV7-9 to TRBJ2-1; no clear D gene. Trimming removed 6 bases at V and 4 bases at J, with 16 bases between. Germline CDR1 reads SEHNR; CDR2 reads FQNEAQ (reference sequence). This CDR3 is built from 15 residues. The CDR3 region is CASSLTYRNYNEQFF. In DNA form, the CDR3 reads TGTGCCAGCAGTCTGACATACCGGAATTACAATGAGCAGTTCTTC.

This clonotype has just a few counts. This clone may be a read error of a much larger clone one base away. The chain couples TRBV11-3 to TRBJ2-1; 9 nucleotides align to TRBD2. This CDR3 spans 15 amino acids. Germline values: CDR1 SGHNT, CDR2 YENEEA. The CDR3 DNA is TGTGCCAGCAGCTTAGGCGGGAGGGCCAACAATGGGCAGTTCTTC. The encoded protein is CASSLGGRANNGQFF.

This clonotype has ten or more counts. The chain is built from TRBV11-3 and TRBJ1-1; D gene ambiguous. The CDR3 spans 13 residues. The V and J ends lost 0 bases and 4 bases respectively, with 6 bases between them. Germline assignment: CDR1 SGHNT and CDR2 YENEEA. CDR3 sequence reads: CASSLEGFTEAFF. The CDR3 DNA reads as TGTGCCAGCAGCTTAGAAGGGTTCACTGAAGCTTTCTTT.

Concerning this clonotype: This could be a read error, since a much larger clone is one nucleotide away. The CDR3 bases are TGTGCCAGCAGTCCGGGACAACCGGCAGATGCGCAGTATTTT. As protein: CASSPGQPADAQYF. The chain employs TRBV6-6 and TRBJ2-3; a weak D match, TRBD1 (6 bases). The CDR3 is 14 amino acids. Germline loops: CDR1 MNHNY, CDR2 SVGAGI (reference sequence).

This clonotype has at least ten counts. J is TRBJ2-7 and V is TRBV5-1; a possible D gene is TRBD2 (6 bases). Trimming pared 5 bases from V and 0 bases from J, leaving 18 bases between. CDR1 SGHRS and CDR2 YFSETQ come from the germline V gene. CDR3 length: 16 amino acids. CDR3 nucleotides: TGCGCCAGCAGGCCAGGGAGTAGCGGTACCTCCTACGAGCAGTACTTC. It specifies CASRPGSSGTSYEQYF.

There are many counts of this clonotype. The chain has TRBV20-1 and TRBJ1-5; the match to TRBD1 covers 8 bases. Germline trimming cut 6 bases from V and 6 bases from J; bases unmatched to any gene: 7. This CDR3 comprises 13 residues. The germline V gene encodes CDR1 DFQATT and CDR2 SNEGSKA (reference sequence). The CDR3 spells CSATGQVGQPQHF. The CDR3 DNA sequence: TGCAGTGCCACGGGACAGGTGGGTCAGCCCCAGCATTTT.

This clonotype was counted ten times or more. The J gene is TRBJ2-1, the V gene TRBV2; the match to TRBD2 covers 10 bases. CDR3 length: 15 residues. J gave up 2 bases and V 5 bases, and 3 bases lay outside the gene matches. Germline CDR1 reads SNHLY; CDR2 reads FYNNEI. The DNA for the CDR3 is TGTGCCAGCAGTCCTAGCGGGAGTACCTACAATGAGCAGTTCTTC. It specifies CASSPSGSTYNEQFF. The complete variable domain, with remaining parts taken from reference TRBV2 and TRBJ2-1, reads EPEVTQTPSHQVTQMGQEVILRCVPISNHLYFYWYRQILGQKVEFLVSFYNNEISEKSEIFDDQFSVERPDGSNFTLKIRSTKLEDSAMYFCASSPSGSTYNEQFFGPGTRLTVL.

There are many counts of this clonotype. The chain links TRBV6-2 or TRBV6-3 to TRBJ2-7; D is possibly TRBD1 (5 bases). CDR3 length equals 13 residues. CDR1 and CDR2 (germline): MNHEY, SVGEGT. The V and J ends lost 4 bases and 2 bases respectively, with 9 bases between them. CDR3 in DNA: TGTGCCAGCAGTTCAGGGTCTACCTACGAGCAGTACTTC. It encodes CASSSGSTYEQYF.

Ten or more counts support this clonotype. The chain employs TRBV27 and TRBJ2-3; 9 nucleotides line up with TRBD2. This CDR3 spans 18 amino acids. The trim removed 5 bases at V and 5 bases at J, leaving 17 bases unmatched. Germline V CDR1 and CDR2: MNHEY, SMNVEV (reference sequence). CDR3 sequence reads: CASSLQKGLAGLVDTQYF. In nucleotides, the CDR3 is TGTGCCAGCAGTCTCCAAAAGGGCCTAGCGGGGTTGGTAGATACGCAGTATTTT.

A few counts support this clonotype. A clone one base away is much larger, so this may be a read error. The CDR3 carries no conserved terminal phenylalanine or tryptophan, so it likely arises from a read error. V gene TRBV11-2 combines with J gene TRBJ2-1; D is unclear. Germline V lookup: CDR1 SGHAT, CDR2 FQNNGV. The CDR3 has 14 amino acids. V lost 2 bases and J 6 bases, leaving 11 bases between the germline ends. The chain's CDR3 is CASSLSPLANEQFL. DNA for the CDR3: TGTGCCAGCAGCTTATCCCCCCTTGCCAATGAGCAGTTCCTC.

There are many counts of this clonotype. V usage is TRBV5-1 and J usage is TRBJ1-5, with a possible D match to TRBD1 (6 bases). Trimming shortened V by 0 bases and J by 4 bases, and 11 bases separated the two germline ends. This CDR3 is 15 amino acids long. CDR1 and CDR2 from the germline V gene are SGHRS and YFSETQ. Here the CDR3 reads CASSLVGGENQPQHF. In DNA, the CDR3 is TGCGCCAGCAGCTTGGTCGGGGGCGAAAATCAGCCCCAGCATTTT.